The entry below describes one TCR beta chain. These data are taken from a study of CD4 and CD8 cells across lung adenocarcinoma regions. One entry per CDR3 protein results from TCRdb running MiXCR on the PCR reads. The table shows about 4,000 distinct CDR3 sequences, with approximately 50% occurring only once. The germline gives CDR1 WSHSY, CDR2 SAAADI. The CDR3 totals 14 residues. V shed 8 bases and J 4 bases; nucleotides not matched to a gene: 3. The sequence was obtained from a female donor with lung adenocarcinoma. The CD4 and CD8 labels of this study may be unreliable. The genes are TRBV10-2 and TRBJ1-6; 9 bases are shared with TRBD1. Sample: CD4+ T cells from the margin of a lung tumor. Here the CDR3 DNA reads TGCGCCAGCGGGGGACAGGGATATAATTCACCCCTCCACTTT. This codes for CASGGQGYNSPLHF.